One and the same sample provided the 15 T cell receptor beta chains below, sequenced in a study of cytotoxic CD8 clonotypes in ibrutinib-treated CLL. Some clones are missing from TCRdb's copy, which holds only in-frame ones; the method was immunoSEQ multiplex PCR. The sample includes about 85,000 clones, about 85% seen only once; the top ten take more than 4.5%. Here the sequenced sample was PBMCs, taken after 12 months of ibrutinib treatment. The receptors stem from a human donor with chronic lymphocytic leukemia.

V is TRBV6-6 and J is TRBJ2-7; weak D call: TRBD2 (6 bases). CDR1 is MNHNY, CDR2 SVGAGI, per germline (reference sequence). This CDR3 region has 15 residues. The germline V and J ends were trimmed by 2 bases and 5 bases, with 16 bases remaining between them. The CDR3 is CASSYPQGTGDEQYF. The CDR3 DNA follows: TGTGCCAGCAGTTACCCGCAGGGTACGGGGGACGAGCAGTACTTC.

The chain employs TRBV5-1 and TRBJ2-1, with TRBD2 matching over 9 bases. V shed 4 bases, J shed 3 bases, and the junction held 8 bases outside the gene matches. CDR1 and CDR2 from the germline V gene are SGHRS and YFSETQ. This CDR3 is 16 amino acids long. The CDR3 nucleotides read TGCGCCAGCAGCCCTATAGCGGGAGTTGGCTACAATGAGCAGTTCTTC. Residues: CASSPIAGVGYNEQFF.

This clone was observed a few times. V and J are TRBV7-2 and TRBJ1-6, with unresolved D. This CDR3 has 15 amino acids. Germline lookup yields CDR1 SGHTA and CDR2 FQGNSA. Between the trimmed V and J ends, which lost 3 bases and 0 bases, there was a span of 6 bases. The CDR3 sequence is CASSFRDSYNSPLHF. CDR3 sequence (DNA): TGTGCCAGCAGCTTCCGGGACTCCTATAATTCACCCCTCCACTTT.

The V call is TRBV6-5, the J call TRBJ1-4; no clear D gene. Per germline, CDR1 MNHEY and CDR2 SVGAGI. V was cut by 2 bases and J by 8 bases, with 6 bases left in between. This CDR3 region has 12 residues. Here the CDR3 DNA reads TGTGCCAGCAGTTACGTGGGGGAAAAACTGTTTTTT. Translated, it gives CASSYVGEKLFF.

The V and J genes are TRBV28 and TRBJ2-3, with TRBD2 matching over 9 bases. There are 14 residues in the CDR3. Germline V gene data show CDR1 as MDHEN and CDR2 as SYDVKM. V lost 7 bases to trimming and J lost 1 base; unmatched junction nucleotides: 3. The CDR3 region has the DNA TGTGCCAGCACCCGGACTAGCGGCACAGATACGCAGTATTTT. Encoded protein: CASTRTSGTDTQYF.

This chain uses TRBV4-3 with TRBJ2-3; D not resolved. Germline values: CDR1 LGHNA, CDR2 YSLEER. CDR3 length equals 14 residues. The V end lost 4 bases, the J end lost 2 bases, and 10 bases lay between the germline ends. CDR3 sequence reads: CASSPGPDTDTQYF. The CDR3 bases are TGCGCCAGCAGCCCAGGACCGGACACAGATACGCAGTATTTT.

DNA of the CDR3: TGTGCCAGCAGCTTAGGGGCCGGGGGGCCACTGAGGGAGACCCAGTACTTC. It yields the protein CASSLGAGGPLRETQYF. The rearrangement links TRBV7-9 to TRBJ2-5; D might be TRBD2 (7 bases). The CDR3 contains 17 residues. The V and J ends lost 1 base and 5 bases respectively, with 20 bases between them. In germline, CDR1 is SEHNR, CDR2 FQNEAQ (reference sequence).

Concerning this clone: Germline is not matched at one junction end, which may reflect a read error. The chain links TRBV27 to TRBJ1-2; D is uncertain. CDR3 length equals 15 residues. Germline V gene data show CDR1 as MNHEY and CDR2 as SMNVEV (reference sequence). CDR3 sequence (DNA): TGTGCCGGCAGTTTATTATCGCCCTCGGGGTCCGGCTACACCTTC. Translating gives CAGSLLSPSGSGYTF.

The chain combines TRBV7-2 with TRBJ2-5; TRBD2 agrees at 12 bases. With 5 bases clipped from V and 7 bases from J, the junction kept 5 bases outside the gene matches. This CDR3 contains 14 residues. Germline loops: CDR1 SGHTA, CDR2 FQGNSA. CDR3 region: CASSPTSGRRTQYF. The CDR3 DNA reads as TGTGCCAGCAGCCCGACTAGCGGGAGACGGACCCAGTACTTC. Complete variable domain (other parts from reference TRBV7-2 and TRBJ2-5): GAGVSQSPSNKVTEKGKDVELRCDPISGHTALYWYRQSLGQGLEFLIYFQGNSAPDKSGLPSDRFSAERTGGSVSTLTIQRTQQEDSAVYLCASSPTSGRRTQYFGPGTRLLVL.

The V and J genes are TRBV10-3 and TRBJ1-5; D possibly corresponds to TRBD1 (6 bases). The V end lost 10 bases, the J end lost 1 base, and 11 bases lay between the germline ends. This CDR3 contains 13 residues. The germline V gene encodes CDR1 ENHRY and CDR2 SYGVKD. This chain's CDR3 is CASRGGSNQPQHF. The CDR3 DNA is TGTGCCAGCAGGGGTGGGAGCAATCAGCCCCAGCATTTT.

This clone occurred a few times. The CDR3 nucleotides read TGTGCCAGCAAACCGGACAGTAATGGCTACACCTTC. Its protein product is CASKPDSNGYTF. This chain uses TRBV6-5 with TRBJ1-2; possible D gene TRBD1, 6 bases. The CDR3 is 12 amino acids. Per germline, CDR1 MNHEY and CDR2 SVGAGI. V was cut by 7 bases and J by 6 bases, with 12 bases left in between.

V and J are TRBV28 and TRBJ2-7; 12 bases agree with TRBD2. The CDR3 runs to 15 residues. Trimming at V came to 6 bases and at J to 3 bases, leaving 6 bases not matched to a gene. CDR1 and CDR2 (germline): MDHEN, SYDVKM. DNA of the CDR3: TGTGCCAGCAGGCTGGGACTAGCGGGTTACTACGAGCAGTACTTC. The encoded protein is CASRLGLAGYYEQYF.

The chain has TRBV5-6 and TRBJ2-3; D ambiguous. The germline gives CDR1 SGHDT, CDR2 YYEEEE. Deletions cut 4 bases from V and 4 bases from J, with 10 bases between. The CDR3 extends over 13 amino acids. CDR3 in amino acids: CASSPWAADTQYF. The DNA of the CDR3 is TGTGCCAGCAGCCCGTGGGCTGCAGATACGCAGTATTTT. Using reference TRBV5-6 and TRBJ2-3 for the parts outside the CDR3, the full variable domain is DAGVTQSPTHLIKTRGQQVTLRCSPKSGHDTVSWYQQALGQGPQFIFQYYEEEERQRGNFPDRFSGHQFPNYSSELNVNALLLGDSALYLCASSPWAADTQYFGPGTRLTVL.

The chain uses TRBV7-2 and TRBJ1-5; TRBD1 agrees at 10 bases. Germline assignment: CDR1 SGHTA and CDR2 FQGNSA. The CDR3 has 16 residues. With V trimmed by 5 bases and J by 6 bases, 10 bases remained unmatched. Written as DNA, the CDR3 is TGTGCCAGCAGCCTCCAGGGACAGGGGTTGGGTCAGCCCCAGCATTTT. Protein product: CASSLQGQGLGQPQHF.

The chain combines TRBV4-2 with TRBJ2-1; 9 bases map to TRBD1. Germline CDR1 and CDR2: LGHNA and YNFKEQ. The CDR3 is 19 amino acids. Trimming at V came to 6 bases and at J to 0 bases, leaving 15 bases not matched to a gene. This chain's CDR3 is CASSIDPDRGRNSYNEQFF. DNA of the CDR3: TGTGCCAGCAGTATCGACCCGGACAGGGGCCGCAACTCCTACAATGAGCAGTTCTTC.